This TCR beta chain was identified in a study of T cells in tuberculosis. Whole-study context: This South African cohort compared adolescents with or without latent tuberculosis against adults with active tuberculosis.

This clone is medium-sized by share. The target antigen is unknown. As for time point: new active TB diagnosis, blood taken before or within 7 days of starting treatment. Tuberculosis was confirmed by positive sputum smear and/or M. tuberculosis culture. Assay: immunoSEQ multiplex PCR; the TCRdb copy retains only in-frame clones and omits some. The sample has 25,000 to 40,000 clones; 87% are singletons. Findings and caveats of the study: Smaller distances to GMM-specific TCRs suggested their expansion in active tuberculosis. Active tuberculosis cases were adults; controls were adolescents.

The V end lost 6 bases, the J end lost 0 bases, and 14 bases lay between the germline ends. This CDR3 has 16 residues. CDR1 is SEHNR and CDR2 is FQNEAQ in the germline V gene (reference sequence). The sample was PBMCs, taken at tuberculosis diagnosis. The origin of this receptor is an adult with tuberculosis. The rearrangement joins TRBV7-9 to TRBJ2-2; TRBD1 might be the D (6 bases). The CDR3 here is CASRLEGQSNTGELFF. The CDR3 DNA is TGTGCCAGCAGACTTGAAGGACAGTCGAACACCGGGGAGCTGTTTTTT.